This record concerns one T cell receptor beta chain sequence. Its antigen is still unknown. Germline V gene lookup returns CDR1 MNHEY and CDR2 SVGAGI. The germline V and J ends were trimmed by 5 bases and 9 bases, with 14 bases remaining between them. This CDR3 spans 13 amino acids. Generated by immunoSEQ multiplex PCR, the TCRdb table keeps only in-frame clones and is missing some. Of more than 30,000 clones listed, roughly 86% are singletons. The data derive from a study of T cells in localized non-small cell lung cancer. Whole-study findings and limits: Heterogeneity remains possible, as sequencing covered one tumor region only. Among the tissues sampled, uninvolved adjacent lung had the highest T cell clonality, above tumor. Patients showing higher blood T cell density tended to see longer overall survival.

The sample consisted of peripheral blood mononuclear cells, taken before any cancer treatment. The sequence was obtained from a woman between 35 and 70 years old with stage III lung adenocarcinoma. The V and J genes are TRBV6-5 and TRBJ1-5; possibly TRBD1 for D (5 bases). CDR3 bases: TGTGCCAGCAGTGGTCCGGGACTGCTGCCCCAGCATTTT. It translates to CASSGPGLLPQHF.